This TCR beta chain is from a study of Graves' ophthalmopathy and Graves' hyperthyroidism. Amplification of TCR beta CDR3 regions used RNA transcripts. HTBI primers were used in a first-round RT-PCR, which preceded a second-round multiplex PCR. TCRdb itself ran the multiplex PCR reads through MiXCR, one entry per CDR3 protein. The sample lists about 700,000 distinct CDR3 sequences; 35% to 50% were seen once. This TCR came from an adult man with Graves' ophthalmopathy. The sequencing input was peripheral blood.

CDR3 in amino acids: CASSFYGQGEQYF. In nucleotides, the CDR3 is TGTGCCAGCAGCTTTTACGGACAGGGCGAGCAGTACTTC. The chain carries TRBV7-9 and TRBJ2-7; the match to TRBD1 covers 8 bases. Germline V gives CDR1 SEHNR, CDR2 FQNEAQ (reference sequence). V lost 3 bases and J lost 6; bases outside the gene matches: 4. The CDR3 sequence is 13 residues long.